This T cell receptor beta chain was recovered during a study of OX40 agonist ivuxolimab in advanced cancers. Study information: Each patient was given ivuxolimab into a vein every 2 weeks, at 0.01 to 10 mg/kg.

Germline values: CDR1 SGHTA, CDR2 FQGNSA. This CDR3 comprises 15 residues. V gave up 3 bases and J gave up 3 bases, with 13 bases separating them. Note on this clone: Other DNA sequences of this sample code for an identical CDR3.

Sequenced by immunoSEQ multiplex PCR; TCRdb stores in-frame clones only, minus some. The sample has tens of thousands of clones; about 80% are singletons. This receptor was obtained from an adult with an advanced solid tumor such as melanoma, head and neck, liver or kidney cancer. This chain connects TRBV7-2 to TRBJ2-3, with D possibly being TRBD2 (6 bases). Specimen: CD4+ or CD8+ T cells sorted from blood, collected in a trial of the OX40 agonist ivuxolimab. DNA for the CDR3: TGTGCCAGCAGCTTCGGGCGGGGTGGTACAGATACGCAGTATTTT. Translating it yields CASSFGRGGTDTQYF.